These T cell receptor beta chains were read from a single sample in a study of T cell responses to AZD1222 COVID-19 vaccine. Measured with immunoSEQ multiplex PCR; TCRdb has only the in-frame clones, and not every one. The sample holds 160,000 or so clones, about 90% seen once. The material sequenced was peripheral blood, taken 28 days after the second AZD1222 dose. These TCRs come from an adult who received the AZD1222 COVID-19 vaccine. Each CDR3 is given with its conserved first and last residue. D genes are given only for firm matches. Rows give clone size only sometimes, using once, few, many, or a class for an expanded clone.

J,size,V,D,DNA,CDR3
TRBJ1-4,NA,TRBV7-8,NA,TGTGCCAGCAGCCACGGGGAGTTCAATGAAAAACTGTTTTTT,CASSHGEFNEKLFF
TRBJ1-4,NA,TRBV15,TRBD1,TGTGCCACCAGCAGGAACAGGGGGCATAATGAAAAACTGTTTTTT,CATSRNRGHNEKLFF
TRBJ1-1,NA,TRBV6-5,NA,TGTGCCAGCAGGTTTAACAGGGAGACTTTCTTT,CASRFNRETFF
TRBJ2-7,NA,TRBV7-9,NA,TGTGCCAGCGGCCAGAATTCCTACGAGCAGTACTTC,CASGQNSYEQYF
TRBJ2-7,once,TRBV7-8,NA,TGTGCCAGCAGCTTAGCAGGCCTAATTAGCTCCTACGAGCAGTACTTC,CASSLAGLISSYEQYF
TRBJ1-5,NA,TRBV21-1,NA,TGTGCCAGCAGCAAAGTTGGACAGGGGGGCAGGAGCAATCAGCCCCAGCATTTT,CASSKVGQGGRSNQPQHF
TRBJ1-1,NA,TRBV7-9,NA,TGTGCCAGCAGCTTAGGGCGGGGGGCGGACACTGAAGCTTTCTTT,CASSLGRGADTEAFF
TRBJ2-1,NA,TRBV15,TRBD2,TGTGCCACCAGCACCTTAGCGGGGGGGTACAATGAGCAGTTCTTC,CATSTLAGGYNEQFF
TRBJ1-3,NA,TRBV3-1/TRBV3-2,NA,TGTGCCAGCAGCCAAGCGGTGAGCTCTGGAAACACCATATATTTT,CASSQAVSSGNTIYF
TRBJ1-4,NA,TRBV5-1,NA,TGCGCCAGCAGCTTGCAGGGGAAGACTAATGAAAAACTGTTTTTT,CASSLQGKTNEKLFF
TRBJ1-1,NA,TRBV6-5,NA,TGTGCCAGCTGGTGGGGCGGAGCTGGCACTGAAGCTTTCTTT,CASWWGGAGTEAFF
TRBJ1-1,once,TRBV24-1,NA,TGTGCCACCAGTGATTTGTGGGGCCGGGCTGAAGCTTTCTTT,CATSDLWGRAEAFF
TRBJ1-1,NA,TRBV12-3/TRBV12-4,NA,TGTGCCAGCAGTTGGGTCGACACTGAAGCTTTCTTT,CASSWVDTEAFF
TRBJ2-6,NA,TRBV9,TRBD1,TGTGCCAGCAGCGGCCGGGACAGGGGAGTTGCAGGGGCCAACGTCCTGACTTTC,CASSGRDRGVAGANVLTF